This TCR beta chain derives from a study of human T cells and chemical hapten exposure. In the study overall: 2% DPC applied to a roughly 2 cm by roughly 2 cm arm area sensitized donors. Study findings and constraints: The study found that DPC sensitization did not change TCRs above 1 in 1000 frequency.

The germline V gene has CDR1 DFQATT and CDR2 SNEGSKA (reference sequence). This CDR3 has 14 residues. V gave up 4 bases and J gave up 7 bases; unmatched junction bases: 8. TCRdb reprocessed the RACE reads via MiXCR and lists one record per CDR3 protein. The sample includes tens of thousands of distinct CDR3 sequences, over 9.5% of them seen just once. Time point indicated: patch test 1, 2 weeks after DPC sensitization. Treatment denoted: therapeutic diphenylcyclopropenone sensitization with weekly scalp DPC. Someone pulled total RNA out of unfractionated whole blood. This clonotype was observed many times. Antigen unknown.

The chain employs TRBV20-1 and TRBJ2-7; TRBD2 matches at 12 bases. The sequencing here drew on whole blood, taken in connection with sensitization to the hapten diphenylcyclopropenone (DPC). The receptor was derived from a middle-aged man with alopecia areata. Some clones in this sample may be carry-over from other donors' samples. CDR3 residues: CSATRTSGIEEQYF. The CDR3 DNA follows: TGCAGTGCTACCCGGACTAGCGGGATTGAAGAGCAGTACTTC.